Here is one T cell receptor beta chain with its context. In the source study's methods: Reference gene primer amplification gave nucleated cell count estimates. Clones were read by immunoSEQ multiplex PCR, and TCRdb kept only the in-frame ones, dropping some. V, J and clone size derive from that table, while D and trimming were established from the DNA sequence. The sample yields about 100,000 clones, around 84% seen once. The entry originates in a study of blood T cell repertoires in COVID-19. Study-wide background: The United States, Italy and Spain provided the acute and convalescent COVID-19 samples. T cells, B-cell-depleted T cells, or PBMCs provided the cDNA or gDNA that served as material.

Germline trimming cut 5 bases from V and 12 bases from J; bases unmatched to any gene: 11. There are 15 residues in the CDR3. The germline gives CDR1 LNHDA, CDR2 SQIVND (reference sequence). The sequence derives from a man aged 55 to 70 with acute or convalescent COVID-19. The rearrangement joins TRBV19 to TRBJ2-1, with 12 positions matching TRBD2. Sequenced sample: peripheral blood. The CDR3: CASSLAGGPKIAQFF. The CDR3 DNA follows: TGTGCCAGTAGTCTAGCGGGAGGGCCGAAGATTGCGCAGTTCTTC.